The 21 T cell receptor beta chains below were found in one sample sequenced in a study of monozygotic twins with inflammatory bowel disease. TCRdb re-called the 5' RACE reads; one entry per CDR3 protein, DNA not given. The repertoire table contains about 160,000 distinct CDR3 sequences. Sequencing used blood. These receptors all stem from a human donor with ulcerative colitis or Crohn's disease, or a healthy co-twin of an affected twin (not recorded which).

This chain uses TRBV21-1 with TRBJ2-1; the TRBD2 assignment by TCRdb is unverifiable without DNA. TRBV21-1 is a pseudogene segment. The CDR3 is made up of 15 amino acids. The CDR3: CASSTGLADYNEQFF.

This chain joins TRBV7-9 and TRBJ2-5; TCRdb selects TRBD1, and the lack of DNA leaves this call unchecked. This CDR3 contains 13 residues. CDR1 and CDR2 (germline): SEHNR, FQNEAQ (reference sequence). The CDR3 is CASSLTDRETQYF.

This chain joins TRBV7-8 and TRBJ1-5; without DNA, the TCRdb call of TRBD1 cannot be checked. CDR1 and CDR2 (germline): SGHVS, FQNEAQ. The CDR3 length is 14 residues. The CDR3: CASSWDSGNQPQHF.

The V and J genes are TRBV5-1 and TRBJ2-3. CDR1 SGHRS and CDR2 YFSETQ come from the germline V gene. This CDR3 is 14 amino acids long. The CDR3 protein is CASSLVGSGDTQYF. Drawing the rest from reference TRBV5-1 and TRBJ2-3, the complete variable domain is KAGVTQTPRYLIKTRGQQVTLSCSPISGHRSVSWYQQTPGQGLQFLFEYFSETQRNKGNFPGRFSGRQFSNSRSEMNVSTLELGDSALYLCASSLVGSGDTQYFGPGTRLTVL.

The chain couples TRBV4-2 to TRBJ2-3; the D call of TRBD2 rests on TCRdb alone, since no DNA is present to check it. Germline CDR1 reads LGHNA; CDR2 reads YNFKEQ. The CDR3 is 15 amino acids. The CDR3 spells CASSQGTSDTDTQYF.

The chain uses TRBV4-1 and TRBJ2-7; TCRdb gives TRBD1 as the D gene, but with no DNA this cannot be confirmed. This CDR3 region has 15 residues. Germline values: CDR1 MGHRA, CDR2 YSYEKL. The CDR3 is CASSQGGQGLYEQYF.

The rearrangement joins TRBV4-2 to TRBJ1-5; absent DNA, TCRdb's TRBD1 call cannot be checked. The CDR3 runs 16 residues. Germline V gene sequence: CDR1 LGHNA, CDR2 YNFKEQ. CDR3 residues: CASSQGVGTLNQPQHF.

J is TRBJ2-5 and V is TRBV3-1; the D call of TRBD2 rests on TCRdb alone, since no DNA is present to check it. The germline gives CDR1 LGHDT, CDR2 YNNKEL (reference sequence). This CDR3 region has 15 residues. CDR3 sequence: CASSPGLAVQETQYF.

The chain carries TRBV6-5 and TRBJ2-1; the D call of TRBD2 rests on TCRdb alone, since no DNA is present to check it. Germline V gene data show CDR1 as MNHEY and CDR2 as SVGAGI. This CDR3 region has 13 residues. The CDR3 reads CASSSSLSENQFF.

The V and J genes are TRBV5-1 and TRBJ2-2; TCRdb reports TRBD1, a call that lacks DNA to check it against. The CDR3 runs to 16 residues. Germline-derived CDR1 and CDR2 are SGHRS and YFSETQ. The CDR3 loop reads CASSSGTGVWSGELFF.

The chain recombines TRBV14 with TRBJ1-2; TCRdb indicates TRBD1, and absent DNA this call remains unverified. This CDR3 is built from 13 residues. The germline V gene encodes CDR1 SGHDN and CDR2 FVKESK. CDR3 region: CASSAHRGSGYTF.

The genes are TRBV4-1 and TRBJ2-5. The CDR3 has 12 residues. Germline CDR1 reads MGHRA; CDR2 reads YSYEKL. The CDR3 here is CASSHIQETQYF.

The chain employs TRBV5-1 and TRBJ2-3; with no DNA, the TCRdb D assignment of TRBD2 cannot be verified. The CDR3 is 15 residues long. In germline, CDR1 is SGHRS, CDR2 YFSETQ. Here the CDR3 reads CASSWGAQETDTQYF. The full variable domain, completed using reference TRBV5-1 and TRBJ2-3, is KAGVTQTPRYLIKTRGQQVTLSCSPISGHRSVSWYQQTPGQGLQFLFEYFSETQRNKGNFPGRFSGRQFSNSRSEMNVSTLELGDSALYLCASSWGAQETDTQYFGPGTRLTVL.

The chain carries TRBV7-2 and TRBJ2-7; TCRdb proposes TRBD1, but this gene call is untestable without DNA. Looked up from germline, CDR1 is SGHTA and CDR2 is FQGNSA. The CDR3 is 16 residues long. The CDR3 reads CASSLRGDSGGYEQYF.

V gene TRBV6-2 or TRBV6-3 combines with J gene TRBJ2-7; TCRdb indicates TRBD2, and absent DNA this call remains unverified. Germline V gives CDR1 MNHEY, CDR2 SVGEGT. There are 15 residues in the CDR3. CDR3 amino acids: CASSSRLAGVSEQYF.

The V gene is TRBV20-1, the J gene TRBJ1-1; the TRBD1 assignment by TCRdb is unverifiable without DNA. The length of the CDR3 is 13 residues. Germline assignment: CDR1 DFQATT and CDR2 SNEGSKA (reference sequence). The CDR3 region is CSARVAGDTEAFF.

The V and J genes are TRBV7-2 and TRBJ1-3; as DNA is missing, the TRBD1 call by TCRdb cannot be tested. The germline gives CDR1 SGHTA, CDR2 FQGNSA. There are 14 residues in the CDR3. CDR3 protein: CASSLEGSEGTIYF.

The chain recombines TRBV19 with TRBJ2-7; TCRdb's assignment of TRBD2 cannot be checked, as there is no DNA. CDR3 length: 14 amino acids. The germline gives CDR1 LNHDA, CDR2 SQIVND (reference sequence). CDR3 amino acids: CASTPRVGGDEQYF. The full variable domain, completed using reference TRBV19 and TRBJ2-7, is DGGITQSPKYLFRKEGQNVTLSCEQNLNHDAMYWYRQDPGQGLRLIYYSQIVNDFQKGDIAEGYSVSREKKESFPLTVTSAQKNPTAFYLCASTPRVGGDEQYFGPGTRLTVT.

J is TRBJ2-3 and V is TRBV10-3. CDR1 and CDR2 from the germline V gene are ENHRY and SYGVKD. This CDR3 contains 15 residues. The CDR3 sequence is CAIGSSRSGTDTQYF.

The chain combines TRBV20-1 with TRBJ1-2. Looked up from germline, CDR1 is DFQATT and CDR2 is SNEGSKA (reference sequence). The CDR3 spans 16 residues. CDR3 sequence: CSARDQGMIANYGYTF.

The chain carries TRBV29-1 and TRBJ1-1. The CDR3 runs to 13 residues. Germline CDR1 is SQVTM and CDR2 is ANQGSEA. The CDR3 loop reads CSVMDGLNTEAFF. Together with reference TRBV29-1 and TRBJ1-1, the CDR3 gives the full variable domain: SAVISQKPSRDICQRGTSLTIQCQVDSQVTMMFWYRQQPGQSLTLIATANQGSEATYESGFVIDKFPISRPNLTFSTLTVSNMSPEDSSIYLCSVMDGLNTEAFFGQGTRLTVV.